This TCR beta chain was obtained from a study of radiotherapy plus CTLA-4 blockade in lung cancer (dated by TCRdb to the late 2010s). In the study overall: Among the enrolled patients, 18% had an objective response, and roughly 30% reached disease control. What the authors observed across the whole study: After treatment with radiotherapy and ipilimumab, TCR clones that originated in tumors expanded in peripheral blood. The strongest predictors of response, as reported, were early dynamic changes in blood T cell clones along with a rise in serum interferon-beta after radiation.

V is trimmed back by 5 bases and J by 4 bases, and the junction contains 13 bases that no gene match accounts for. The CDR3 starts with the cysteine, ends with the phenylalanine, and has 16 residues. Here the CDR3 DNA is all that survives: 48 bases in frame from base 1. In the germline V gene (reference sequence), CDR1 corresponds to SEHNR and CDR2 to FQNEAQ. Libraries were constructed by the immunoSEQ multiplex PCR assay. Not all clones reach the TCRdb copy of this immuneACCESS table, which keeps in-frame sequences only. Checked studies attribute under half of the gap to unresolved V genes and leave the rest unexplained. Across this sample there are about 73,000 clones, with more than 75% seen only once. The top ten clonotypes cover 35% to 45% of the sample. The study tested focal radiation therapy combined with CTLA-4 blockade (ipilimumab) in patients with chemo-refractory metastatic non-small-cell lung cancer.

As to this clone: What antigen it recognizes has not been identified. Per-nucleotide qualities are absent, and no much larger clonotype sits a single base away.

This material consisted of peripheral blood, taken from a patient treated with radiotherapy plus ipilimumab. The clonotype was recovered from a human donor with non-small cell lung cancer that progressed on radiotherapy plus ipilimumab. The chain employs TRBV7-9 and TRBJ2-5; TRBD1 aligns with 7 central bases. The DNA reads TGTGCCAGCAGCCCCCGACAGGGTTTATCGGGAGAGACCCAGTACTTC. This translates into CASSPRQGLSGETQYF.